This T cell receptor beta chain is drawn from a study of shared clonotypes between healthy human individuals. About the study: Used for every donor were three CD4 naive, three CD4 memory, two CD8 naive and one CD8 memory plate.

The V gene's germline CDR1 is SGHDN and CDR2 FVKESK. The CDR3 extends over 15 amino acids. Trimming removed 4 bases from V and 0 bases from J, with 7 bases in between. Method: immunoSEQ multiplex PCR; TCRdb's copy keeps in-frame clones and lacks some. The top ten hold about 1.5% of the sample, which has under 1,100,000 clones, roughly 75% seen once. Adults of Caucasian background living in Nashville, Tennessee made up all donors. This chain links TRBV14 with TRBJ2-6; no definite D call. Sequencing used memory CD4+ T cells sorted from blood. Subset of the sample: CD45RA-negative fraction. This sequence originates from a man aged 18-30 years in good health. The CDR3 DNA sequence: TGTGCCAGCAGCCGACACACCTCTGGGGCCAACGTCCTGACTTTC. Translated: CASSRHTSGANVLTF.